This section outlines one T cell receptor (beta chain) sequence together with its context. Its specificity is unknown. This entry belongs to a study of T cell responses to AZD1222 COVID-19 vaccine. Study-level points and caveats: Among AZD1222 vaccinees, only five to seven were seropositive at baseline. None of the repertoires were sampled until the peak T cell response had passed. A rise in Spike-specific TCR breadth and depth followed two AZD1222 doses.

TCRdb's table, derived via immunoSEQ multiplex PCR, lists solely in-frame clones and lacks some. Counted here are about 150,000 clones, about nine tenths occurring once; the ten biggest clones make up approximately 2.9%. The germline V gene has CDR1 SGHNT and CDR2 YENEEA. Trimming cost V 5 bases and J 5 bases, with 18 bases left between them. The CDR3 loop spans 15 amino acids. This chain uses TRBV11-3 with TRBJ1-1; D may be TRBD1 (6 bases). The material was peripheral blood, obtained on day 0 of AZD1222 vaccination. The receptor was derived from an adult in good health. The CDR3: CASSPAGGPGTEAFF. The DNA for the CDR3 is TGTGCCAGCAGCCCCGCGGGGGGGCCTGGGACTGAAGCTTTCTTT.